This T cell receptor beta chain was observed in a study of beta chain features in type 1 diabetes. Germline V gene lookup returns CDR1 SEHNR and CDR2 FQNEAQ (reference sequence). The CDR3 is made up of 15 amino acids. V was pared by 7 bases and J by 5 bases, with 6 bases of the junction left unmatched. Isolated RNA was reverse transcribed in full, so expressed TCRB transcripts were sequenced. The protocol was immunoSEQ multiplex PCR, while the TCRdb copy is restricted to in-frame clones and leaves out a portion. The table records around 300,000 clones, less than 15% of them present only once. The sequence was obtained from a man aged 30 to 39 in good health. The sample comprised central memory CD4+ T cells from blood. The chain joins TRBV7-9 to TRBJ1-4; 11 bases match TRBD1. CDR3 bases: TGTGCCAGCATGGACAGGGGGCGATCGAATGAAAAACTGTTTTTT. This encodes CASMDRGRSNEKLFF.